These 2 T cell receptor beta chains share one sample of origin, sequenced in a study of blood T cell repertoires in COVID-19. Assay: immunoSEQ multiplex PCR; the TCRdb copy retains only in-frame clones and omits some. The repertoire holds 150,000 to 200,000 clones, with 70% to 90% as singletons. The source material was peripheral blood. Source of these receptors: an elderly woman with COVID-19, enrolled during active disease.

V usage is TRBV19 and J usage is TRBJ2-3; 7 bases fit TRBD2. CDR3 size: 14 residues. Trimming removed 3 bases from V and 4 bases from J; junction bases left unmatched: 4. The germline gives CDR1 LNHDA, CDR2 SQIVND (reference sequence). The chain's CDR3 is CASSISAGSDTQYF. Written as DNA, the CDR3 is TGTGCCAGTAGTATCTCAGCGGGATCAGATACGCAGTATTTT.

The chain combines TRBV19 with TRBJ1-4; a possible D gene is TRBD1 (5 bases). The length of the CDR3 is 12 residues. Trimming removed 7 bases from V and 8 bases from J, with 11 bases in between. Germline V CDR1 and CDR2: LNHDA, SQIVND (reference sequence). The CDR3 nucleotides are TGTGCCAGTACACCCAGGGCCGAAAAACTGTTTTTT. This codes for CASTPRAEKLFF.